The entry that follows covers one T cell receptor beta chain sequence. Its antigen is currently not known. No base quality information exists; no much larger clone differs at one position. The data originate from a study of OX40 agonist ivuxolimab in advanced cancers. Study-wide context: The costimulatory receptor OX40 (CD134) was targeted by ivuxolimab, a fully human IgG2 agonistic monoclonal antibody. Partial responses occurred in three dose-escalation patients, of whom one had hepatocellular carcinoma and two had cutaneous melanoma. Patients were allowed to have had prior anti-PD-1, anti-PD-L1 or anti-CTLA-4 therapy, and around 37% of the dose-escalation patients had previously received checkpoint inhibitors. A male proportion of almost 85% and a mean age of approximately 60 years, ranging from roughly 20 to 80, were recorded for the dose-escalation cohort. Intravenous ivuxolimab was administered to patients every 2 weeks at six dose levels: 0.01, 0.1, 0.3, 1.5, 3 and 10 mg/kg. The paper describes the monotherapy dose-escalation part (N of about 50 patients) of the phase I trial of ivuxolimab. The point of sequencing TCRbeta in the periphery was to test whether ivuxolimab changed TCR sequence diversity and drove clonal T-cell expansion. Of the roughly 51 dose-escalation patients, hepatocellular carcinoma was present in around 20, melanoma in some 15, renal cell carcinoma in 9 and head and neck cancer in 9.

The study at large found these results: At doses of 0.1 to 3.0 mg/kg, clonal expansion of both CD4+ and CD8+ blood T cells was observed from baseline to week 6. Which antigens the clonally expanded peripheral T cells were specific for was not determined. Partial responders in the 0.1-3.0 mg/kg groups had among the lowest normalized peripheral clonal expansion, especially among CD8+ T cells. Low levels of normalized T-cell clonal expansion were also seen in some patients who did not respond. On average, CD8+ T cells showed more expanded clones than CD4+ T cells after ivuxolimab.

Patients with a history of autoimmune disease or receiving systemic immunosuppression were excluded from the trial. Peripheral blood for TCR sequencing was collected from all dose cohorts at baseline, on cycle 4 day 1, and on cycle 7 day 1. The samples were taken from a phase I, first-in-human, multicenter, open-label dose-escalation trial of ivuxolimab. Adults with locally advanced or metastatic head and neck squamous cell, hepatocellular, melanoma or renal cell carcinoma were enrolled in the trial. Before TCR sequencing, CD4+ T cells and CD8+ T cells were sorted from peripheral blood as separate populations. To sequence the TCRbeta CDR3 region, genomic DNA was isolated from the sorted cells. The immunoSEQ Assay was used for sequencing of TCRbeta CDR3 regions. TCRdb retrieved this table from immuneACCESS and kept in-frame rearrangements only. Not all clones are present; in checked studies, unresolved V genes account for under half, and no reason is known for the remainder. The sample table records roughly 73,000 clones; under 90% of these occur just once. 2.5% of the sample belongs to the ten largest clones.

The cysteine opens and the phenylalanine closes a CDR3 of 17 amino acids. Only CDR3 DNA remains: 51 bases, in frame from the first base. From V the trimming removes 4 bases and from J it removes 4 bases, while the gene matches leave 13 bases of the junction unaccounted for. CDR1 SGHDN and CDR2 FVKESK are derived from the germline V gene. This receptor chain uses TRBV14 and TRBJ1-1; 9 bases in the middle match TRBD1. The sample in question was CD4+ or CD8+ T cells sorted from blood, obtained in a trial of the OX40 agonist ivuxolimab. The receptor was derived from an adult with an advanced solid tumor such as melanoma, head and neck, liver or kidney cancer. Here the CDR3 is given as CASSRTGTGRVRTEAFF. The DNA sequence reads TGTGCCAGCAGCCGTACTGGGACAGGGAGAGTGCGCACTGAAGCTTTCTTT.